The T cell receptor beta chain described here comes from a study of blood T cell repertoires in COVID-19. In the study overall: Samples representing acute and convalescent COVID-19 were sourced from the United States, Italy and Spain.

Assay used: immunoSEQ multiplex PCR; TCRdb lists only in-frame clones, some missing. The sample lists about 330,000 clones; around four fifths were seen once. Germline V gives CDR1 MDHEN, CDR2 SYDVKM. The CDR3 sequence is 11 residues long. This sequence originates from a woman aged 50 to 60 with acute or convalescent COVID-19. The source material was peripheral blood. V and J are TRBV28 and TRBJ2-7; TRBD2 might be the D (6 bases). The CDR3 reads CATGGVYEQYV. The CDR3 DNA reads TGTGCTACCGGGGGAGTCTACGAGCAGTACGTC.